The T cell receptor (beta chain) under discussion was sequenced for a study of cytomegalovirus exposure and HLA in healthy donors. Overall study results and limits: Differences between HLA loci emerged in a later analysis of TCR association rates, with DRB1 most and HLA-C fewest.

A remark on this clone: What it binds is not known.

Researchers ran the PCR with 60 Vbeta and 13 Jbeta primers. Profiling relied on immunoSEQ multiplex PCR, and the TCRdb table lists in-frame clones only, not all of them. This sample has about 200,000 clones; 70% to 80% occur once, and the top ten carry more than 0.35%. V was pared by 2 bases and J by 8 bases, with 11 bases between. The CDR3 contains 13 residues. Germline values: CDR1 SGHAT, CDR2 FQNNGV. The source material was PBMCs. The chain carries TRBV11-2 and TRBJ2-3; D possibly corresponds to TRBD2 (5 bases). The clonotype originates from a male donor in good health and CMV-seropositive. The CDR3 DNA reads as TGTGCCAGCAGCTTATCGGGGTTGGGTACGCAGTATTTT. Amino acids: CASSLSGLGTQYF.